This T cell receptor (beta chain) was observed in a study of blood T cell repertoires in COVID-19 (dated by TCRdb to 2020 to 2022). At the level of the whole study: Samples from collaborators originated in the United States, Italy and Spain and spanned both the acute and convalescent phases of COVID-19. The prospective study material was composed of cDNA or gDNA derived from T cells, B-cell-depleted T cells, or PBMCs. The dataset comprised deeply sampled blood TCRbeta repertoires from subjects exposed to, actively infected with, or recovered from COVID-19. The repertoires were made available in a free public database intended to serve as a resource for research on the immune response to SARS-CoV-2. The samples were drawn from two sources: the first 160 participants of the ongoing ImmuneRACE study, and 1,200 or so subjects contributed by 6 global collaborators. Sample metadata almost always included a de-identified subject ID, COVID-19 status, age in years and sex. Where available, HLA class I and class II types were taken from metadata supplied by the sample provider and were not determined by assay-based typing. The investigation overall reported the following: Clinical and demographic metadata were provided uncurated, with the amount varying by source and participant.

Collaborating institutions collected whole blood in K2EDTA tubes following their own protocols. For TCRbeta analysis, collaborators shipped samples as frozen whole blood, isolated PBMCs, or DNA extracted from either of those sample types. The immunoSEQ Assay, a bias-controlled multiplex PCR, was used to amplify TCRbeta CDR3 regions from genomic DNA. The paper's data handling went like this. Within the assay, amplification of reference gene primers was used to estimate how many nucleated cells each sample contained. Sequence reads were collapsed and filtered to measure the absolute abundance of every unique TCRbeta CDR3 rearrangement. For each sample, productive Simpson clonality was calculated by taking the square root of Simpson's diversity index across productive rearrangements. In TCRdb, the immuneACCESS table is reduced to in-frame sequences with V and J assigned. These tables do not hold every clone; where another copy was compared, an unresolved V gene accounts for under half, and the others remain unexplained. Clonal size and the V and J genes are those of that table, whereas D and trimming came from the DNA. Within this sample are hundreds of thousands of clones, with around 90% of them counted one time only. 3% of the sample is in the top ten clones.

As concerns this clone: Its antigen remains unidentified. No quality values exist for individual bases; no much larger clone is one base distant.

V is trimmed back by 7 bases and J by 4 bases, and the junction contains 7 bases that no gene match accounts for. CDR3 length: 15 amino acids, cysteine to phenylalanine. This entry keeps only the CDR3 DNA: 45 bases, framed from base 1. CDR1 and CDR2 are drawn from the germline V gene (reference sequence): MNHEY, SMNVEV. The clonotype was recovered from a man between 18 and 35 years old with active or convalescent COVID-19. Specimen: peripheral blood. The chain is assembled from TRBV27 and TRBJ2-1, with 10 bases matching TRBD2. The nucleotides read TGTGCCAGCATTCAACTAGCGGGGTCATACAATGAGCAGTTCTTC. It translates as CASIQLAGSYNEQFF.